These 19 T cell receptor beta chains came from one sample sequenced in a study of T cells in Graves' hyperthyroidism and ophthalmopathy. RNA transcripts provided the source from which TCR beta CDR3 regions were amplified. The HTBI set primed first-round TCR CDR3 RT-PCR. One entry per CDR3 protein, called by TCRdb with MiXCR from the multiplex PCR reads. The sample holds roughly 380,000 distinct CDR3 sequences, roughly 14% seen once. The sequenced sample consisted of blood. Source of these receptors: a man aged 25-45 years with Graves' hyperthyroidism that later progressed to Graves' ophthalmopathy.

To note about this clonotype: The conserved phenylalanine or tryptophan is not found at the CDR3 terminus, so this likely reflects a read error. The gene calls are TRBV29-1 and TRBJ1-1; 12 bases align to TRBD1. The CDR3 loop spans 14 amino acids. Unmatched junction bases numbered 3, after V lost 6 bases and J lost 1 base. Germline loops: CDR1 SQVTM, CDR2 ANQGSEA. CDR3 nucleotide sequence: TGCAGCGTGGGGACAGGGGGCTGGAACACTGAAGCTTTCCTT. It encodes CSVGTGGWNTEAFL.

A few counts support this clonotype. The chain links TRBV7-2 to TRBJ2-3; no clear D. The CDR3 contains 16 residues. Germline CDR1 SGHTA, CDR2 FQGNSA. V was trimmed by 1 base and J by 1 base, leaving 12 bases between them. CDR3 amino acids: CASSLGGSTRTDTQYF. The CDR3 nucleotides are TGTGCCAGCAGCTTAGGGGGTAGCACTCGCACAGATACGCAGTATTTT.

This clonotype showed up many times. The chain recombines TRBV28 with TRBJ1-3, with D maybe TRBD1 (6 bases). Germline V gene lookup returns CDR1 MDHEN and CDR2 SYDVKM. The CDR3 spans 14 residues. V was clipped by 5 bases and J by 2 bases, with 10 bases between them. The CDR3 region is CASSPSGAGNTIYF. CDR3 sequence (DNA): TGTGCCAGCAGTCCCTCAGGGGCTGGAAACACCATATATTTT.

This clonotype was recorded many times. DNA of the CDR3: TGTGCCAGCAGTTACCAAGGGGGCATGGTTTCACCCCTCCACTTT. Translating it yields CASSYQGGMVSPLHF. V gene TRBV6-2 or TRBV6-3 combines with J gene TRBJ1-6; TRBD1 matches 7 bases. Unmatched junction bases numbered 7, after V lost 2 bases and J lost 9 bases. The CDR3 loop spans 15 amino acids. Germline V gene lookup returns CDR1 MNHEY and CDR2 SVGEGT.

This clonotype was seen ten or more times. This chain links TRBV12-3 or TRBV12-4 with TRBJ2-2, with 10 bases lining up with TRBD1. The CDR3 runs to 16 residues. With 1 base clipped from V and 3 bases from J, the junction kept 2 bases outside the gene matches. The CDR3 spells CASSLVGQGHTGELFF. The CDR3 region has the DNA TGTGCCAGCAGTTTAGTGGGACAGGGGCACACCGGGGAGCTGTTTTTT.

The CDR3 here is CARGGEETQYF. Written as DNA, the CDR3 is TGTGCCAGAGGCGGAGAAGAGACCCAGTACTTC. The chain links TRBV27 to TRBJ2-5, with unresolved D. V was cut by 9 bases and J by 3 bases, with 8 bases left in between. Germline V lookup: CDR1 MNHEY, CDR2 SMNVEV (reference sequence). This CDR3 is 11 amino acids long.

This clonotype was found many times. The chain is built from TRBV12-5 and TRBJ2-2; 14 bases fit TRBD2. The trim removed 1 base at V and 4 bases at J, leaving 14 bases unmatched. Germline V gene sequence: CDR1 LGHNT, CDR2 FRNRAP. The CDR3 consists of 21 residues. The CDR3: CASGLEIILGTSGGGTGELFF. The CDR3 DNA reads as TGTGCTAGTGGTTTGGAAATTATTCTCGGGACTAGCGGGGGAGGCACCGGGGAGCTGTTTTTT.

The V call is TRBV29-1, the J call TRBJ2-1, with TRBD1 as a possible D gene (6 bases). CDR1 SQVTM and CDR2 ANQGSEA come from the germline V gene. V was cut by 7 bases and J by 4 bases, with 8 bases left in between. The CDR3 has 11 residues. CDR3 sequence reads: CSATGYNEQFF. For the CDR3, the DNA is TGCAGCGCCACAGGGTACAATGAGCAGTTCTTC.

This clonotype showed up just a few times. This sequence joins TRBV9 and TRBJ2-3; D unclear. The CDR3 extends over 14 amino acids. Germline CDR1 is SGDLS and CDR2 is YYNGEE. The V end lost 0 bases, the J end lost 0 bases, and 5 bases lay between the germline ends. CDR3 sequence reads: CASSVDISTDTQYF. The CDR3 DNA reads as TGTGCCAGCAGCGTAGACATTAGCACAGATACGCAGTATTTT.

Turning to this clonotype: A much bigger clone sits one base away, suggesting this may be a read error. V and J are TRBV25-1 and TRBJ2-1; 7 positions agree with TRBD1. The germline V gene encodes CDR1 MGHDK and CDR2 SYGVNS. J gave up 9 bases and V 3 bases, and 11 bases lay outside the gene matches. This CDR3 spans 15 amino acids. The DNA for the CDR3 is TGTGCCAGCAGTGATGTAGCGAGGGGGCAGGTTGAGCAGTTCTTC. This sequence encodes CASSDVARGQVEQFF.

This clonotype was seen many times. The V and J genes are TRBV28 and TRBJ2-1; weak D call: TRBD2 (7 bases). The CDR3 is 17 amino acids. V lost 3 bases, J lost 2 bases, and 17 bases lay in between. The germline V gene encodes CDR1 MDHEN and CDR2 SYDVKM. The CDR3 DNA sequence: TGTGCCAGCAGTTTCCCCCGGGGCGGGGGCCCCTACAATGAGCAGTTCTTC. This gives the protein CASSFPRGGGPYNEQFF.

This clonotype came up once. A much larger clonotype is one base distant, so this may be a read error. This chain uses TRBV9 with TRBJ2-3; 8 positions match TRBD1. There are 14 residues in the CDR3. CDR1 and CDR2 (germline): SGDLS, YYNGEE. V was clipped by 4 bases and J by 4 bases; unmatched bases: 5. The CDR3 is CASSPSDRADTQYF. The CDR3 nucleotides read TGTGCCAGCAGCCCATCGGACAGGGCAGATACGCAGTATTTT.

The chain carries TRBV5-4 and TRBJ2-4; 14 bases map to TRBD2. CDR1 and CDR2 (germline): SGHNT, YYREEE (reference sequence). Unmatched junction bases numbered 8, after V lost 4 bases and J lost 8 bases. This CDR3 has 16 residues. The CDR3 loop is CASSKTSGGVTDIQYF. The CDR3 bases are TGTGCCAGCAGCAAGACTAGCGGGGGGGTCACAGACATTCAGTACTTC.

The chain has TRBV27 and TRBJ2-5; no clear D. Trimming took 7 bases from V and 9 from J, leaving 9 bases between them. Germline V gene sequence: CDR1 MNHEY, CDR2 SMNVEV (reference sequence). CDR3 length: 10 amino acids. CDR3 nucleotides: TGTGCCAGCAAGAGAGTATCCCAGTACTTC. This sequence encodes CASKRVSQYF.

About this clonotype itself: This may be a read error: a much more frequent sequence differs by one nucleotide. The CDR3: CASSLGQQDQPQHF. The CDR3 DNA follows: TGTGCCAGCAGCCTGGGACAACAGGATCAGCCCCAGCATTTT. V is TRBV6-2 or TRBV6-3 and J is TRBJ1-5; weak D call: TRBD1 (6 bases). Germline CDR1 reads MNHEY; CDR2 reads SVGEGT. The CDR3 runs to 14 residues. Trimming removed 6 bases at V and 5 bases at J, with 14 bases between.

Only a few counts were recorded for this clonotype. V is TRBV9 and J is TRBJ2-7; D is possibly TRBD1 or TRBD2 (6 bases each). Trimming removed 0 bases from V and 3 bases from J, with 10 bases in between. The CDR3 extends over 14 amino acids. Per the germline V gene, CDR1 is SGDLS and CDR2 is YYNGEE. CDR3 amino acids: CASSVGGALYEQYF. CDR3 bases: TGTGCCAGCAGCGTAGGGGGGGCCCTCTACGAGCAGTACTTC.

This clonotype was seen repeatedly, ten times or more. In DNA form, the CDR3 reads TGTGCCAGCAATGCGGACAGGGACTACAATGAGCAGTTCTTC. Its protein is CASNADRDYNEQFF. This chain links TRBV6-1 with TRBJ2-1; TRBD1 matches 8 bases. The germline V gene encodes CDR1 MNHNS and CDR2 SASEGT. The CDR3 covers 14 residues. Trimming removed 7 bases from V and 3 bases from J; junction bases left unmatched: 5.

This clonotype was seen ten or more times. The chain carries TRBV7-3 and TRBJ1-5; D might be TRBD1 (6 bases). Trimming pared 2 bases from V and 3 bases from J, leaving 11 bases between. This CDR3 has 15 residues. Germline V gene lookup returns CDR1 SGHTA and CDR2 FQGTGA. The CDR3 protein is CASSLLSGANQPQHF. CDR3 DNA sequence: TGTGCCAGCAGCTTACTATCAGGGGCCAATCAGCCCCAGCATTTT.

Ten or more counts support this clonotype. This sequence joins TRBV12-3 or TRBV12-4 and TRBJ1-2, with D possibly matching TRBD1 (5 bases). The CDR3 length is 15 residues. V gave up 5 bases and J gave up 1 base, with 14 bases separating them. In DNA form, the CDR3 reads TGTGCCAGCAGTATTGGGACGGGGGTTAACTATGGCTACACCTTC. Translating gives CASSIGTGVNYGYTF.